This T cell receptor (beta chain) was sequenced in a study of cytomegalovirus exposure and HLA in healthy donors. PCR was performed using 60 Vbeta and 13 Jbeta primers. TCRdb's copy holds only in-frame clones and misses some; the assay was immunoSEQ multiplex PCR. The data contain nearly 200,000 clones, 79% of them singletons. This CDR3 is built from 16 residues. Germline V gene lookup returns CDR1 SGHVS and CDR2 FNYEAQ. V lost 1 base, J lost 5 bases, and 10 bases stayed unmatched. The TCR comes from a male donor in good health and CMV-seropositive. What was sequenced was PBMCs. This chain connects TRBV7-6 to TRBJ2-7, with 8 bases that match TRBD1. The CDR3 nucleotides read TGTGCCAGCAGCTTAGGTGGAGGACAGGGAAGCGACGAGCAGTACTTC. Translation gives CASSLGGGQGSDEQYF.